The clone carrying this T cell receptor beta chain was counted a single time. What it recognizes is unknown. This sample was taken from a study of cytomegalovirus exposure and HLA in healthy donors. Across the study: A previous analysis identified about 110 million unique TCR beta sequences derived from 180 million or so T cells.

Points from the study as a whole: The authors later linked a missense DCLRE1C variant to TCR beta V- and J-gene trimming. 150 or so TCR beta chains were listed as cytomegalovirus-associated.

Unrecorded immune exposure was likely among donors, who were nominally healthy when sampled. V lost 5 bases and J 4 bases, leaving 26 bases between the germline ends. CDR1 and CDR2 from the germline V gene are SGHVS and FNYEAQ. The CDR3 has 18 amino acids. Amplification used 60 Vbeta primers and 13 Jbeta primers. Assay used: immunoSEQ multiplex PCR; TCRdb lists only in-frame clones, some missing. This sample has some 160,000 clones; roughly 82% occur once, and the top ten carry under 2%. Input material: PBMCs. The clonotype comes from a woman aged 30 to 39 in good health and CMV-seronegative. The rearrangement uses TRBV7-6 and TRBJ1-2, with a weak D call TRBD1 (6 bases). The chain's CDR3 is CASSPSRGGATPIYGYTF. DNA of the CDR3: TGTGCCAGCAGCCCGTCTCGTGGGGGGGCGACCCCCATCTATGGCTACACCTTC.